This is a list of T cell receptor beta chains from one sample in a study of cytomegalovirus exposure and HLA in healthy donors. Measured with immunoSEQ multiplex PCR; TCRdb has only the in-frame clones, and not every one. Of tens of thousands of clones listed, roughly 78% are singletons. The specimen sequenced was PBMCs. Every receptor here comes from a man aged 35 to 55 in good health and CMV-seronegative. Both conserved end residues are trimmed from each CDR3. For some rows the clone size is stated as once, few or many, or as a class when expanded; others skip it.

TRBV11-2	TRBJ2-7	-	ASSGTGTEQY
TRBV7-2	TRBJ1-3	few	ASSRGWGSGNTIY
TRBV10-3	TRBJ1-1	-	AISVGQGGTEAF
TRBV18	TRBJ2-1	-	ASSPTSGSREQF
TRBV7-9	TRBJ1-1	-	ASSLYPNRPNTEAF
TRBV19	TRBJ1-6	-	ASKERGNSPLH
TRBV6-4	TRBJ1-1	-	ASSPTGPTEAF
TRBV19	TRBJ2-7	-	ASAVLAGGTYEQY
TRBV5-6	TRBJ1-2	-	ASSLGTELYGYT
TRBV6-5	TRBJ1-4	-	ASSYGGINEKLF
TRBV2	TRBJ2-3	-	ASSRDRSTDTQY
TRBV11-2	TRBJ2-7	-	ASSLAPGSSYEQY
TRBV28	TRBJ2-6	-	ASSSGVQGANVLT
TRBV5-4	TRBJ2-7	-	ASSPKGAPAYEQY
TRBV6-5	TRBJ2-7	-	ASMTSAGRYEQY
TRBV28	-	-	ASSLGILLGTEPYEQY
TRBV21-1	TRBJ2-1	-	ASLPRGLPLGLDEQF
TRBV7-9	TRBJ2-3	once	ASSLQRGGTDTQY
TRBV7-2	TRBJ2-4	-	ASSFRAKNIQY
TRBV6-1	TRBJ1-5	once	ASSERRQGGYSNQPQH
TRBV7-2	TRBJ1-3	-	ASSRQGSSGNTIY
TRBV18	TRBJ2-1	-	ASSPEGRNEQF
TRBV4-1	TRBJ2-3	-	ASSQDAAVGTDTQY
TRBV7-3	TRBJ2-1	-	ASSLGPGLAGGQNEQF
TRBV7-9	TRBJ1-1	-	SSSLYRPRMNTEAF
TRBV2	TRBJ2-2	-	ASSRNTGELF
TRBV9	TRBJ1-2	-	ASSVAQGLNGYT
TRBV2	TRBJ1-1	few	ASGGRLFDAF
TRBV25-1	TRBJ1-6	-	ASSRGGTGGSPLH
TRBV2	TRBJ1-2	-	ASSDIGGYT
TRBV29-1	TRBJ2-2	-	SVKSLAGDTGELF
TRBV2	TRBJ1-2	once	ASSERAGDGYT
TRBV19	TRBJ2-3	-	ASVRQVGGGDTQY
TRBV4-2	TRBJ2-2	-	ASSPNRDGAGELF
TRBV25-1	TRBJ1-2	-	ASSESKAGDYGYT
TRBV13	TRBJ2-1	-	ASSLAGDYNEQF
TRBV7-6	TRBJ2-1	-	ASSLSGGYNEQF
TRBV7-9	TRBJ2-7	-	SSSSRLAGVGEQY
TRBV28	TRBJ1-1	-	ASSDTDRGSLNTEAF
TRBV7-2	TRBJ2-3	-	ASSARGGSTDTQY